The subject of this entry is one T cell receptor beta chain. Replicate sorted-subset PCRs were loaded with around 0.2 ug DNA, about 28,000 T cell genomes. TCRdb's table, derived via immunoSEQ multiplex PCR, lists solely in-frame clones and lacks some. The top ten clones hold around 25% of a sample with 100,000 to 130,000 clones, over 65% of them seen once. Germline CDR1 is SGHRS and CDR2 is YFSETQ. CDR3 length: 12 amino acids. Trimming pared 0 bases from V and 9 bases from J, leaving 9 bases between. This specimen belongs to a study of shared clonotypes between healthy human individuals. The wider study: Used for every donor were three CD4 naive, three CD4 memory, two CD8 naive and one CD8 memory plate.

Sequencing was carried out using memory CD8+ T cells sorted from blood. Specified subset: CD45RO+ cells pooled with CCR7-negative TemRA cells. The rearrangement joins TRBV5-1 to TRBJ2-5; D call uncertain. The source is a woman in her thirties in good health. CDR3 DNA sequence: TGCGCCAGCAGCTTGGGGTCCGGGCCCCAGTACTTC. Translation: CASSLGSGPQYF. Full variable domain (missing parts from reference TRBV5-1 and TRBJ2-5): KAGVTQTPRYLIKTRGQQVTLSCSPISGHRSVSWYQQTPGQGLQFLFEYFSETQRNKGNFPGRFSGRQFSNSRSEMNVSTLELGDSALYLCASSLGSGPQYFGPGTRLLVL.